Listed below are T cell receptor beta chains from one sample, sequenced in a study of shared clonotypes between healthy human individuals. Clones were read by immunoSEQ multiplex PCR, and TCRdb kept only the in-frame ones, dropping some. The sample contains about 2.3 million clones, about nine tenths of which appear only once. Sequenced sample: naive CD4+ T cells from PBMCs. These receptors all stem from a man aged 18 to 35 in good health. Some clones in this sample may be carry-over from other donors' samples. Both conserved end residues are part of each CDR3. Fields, in order: V gene, J gene, D gene, CDR3 protein, CDR3 DNA. D genes are given only for firm matches.

v_call: TRBV11-3
j_call: TRBJ2-1
d_call: .
cdr3_aa: CASSLGGVRSSYNEQFF
cdr3_nt: TGTGCCAGCAGCTTAGGTGGAGTAAGGAGCTCCTACAATGAGCAGTTCTTC

v_call: TRBV5-1
j_call: TRBJ1-1
d_call: TRBD1
cdr3_aa: CASSRRTGRTTEAFF
cdr3_nt: TGCGCCAGCAGTCGAAGGACAGGGAGGACCACTGAAGCTTTCTTT

v_call: TRBV27
j_call: TRBJ2-7
d_call: .
cdr3_aa: CASSSPRRQGPYEQYF
cdr3_nt: TGTGCCAGCAGCTCTCCAAGGAGGCAGGGGCCGTACGAGCAGTACTTC

v_call: TRBV18
j_call: TRBJ1-1
d_call: .
cdr3_aa: CASSPSVANTEAFF
cdr3_nt: TGTGCCAGCTCACCGTCTGTGGCGAACACTGAAGCTTTCTTT

v_call: TRBV28
j_call: TRBJ2-1
d_call: .
cdr3_aa: CASSYTQGTYNEQFF
cdr3_nt: TGTGCCAGCAGTTACACGCAGGGAACCTACAATGAGCAGTTCTTC

v_call: TRBV5-1
j_call: TRBJ2-1
d_call: .
cdr3_aa: CASSLRDSGNEQFF
cdr3_nt: TGCGCCAGCAGCTTACGGGACTCGGGCAATGAGCAGTTCTTC

v_call: TRBV2
j_call: TRBJ1-4
d_call: .
cdr3_aa: CATNRDGQGTNEKLFF
cdr3_nt: TGTGCTACTAACCGGGACGGGCAGGGAACTAATGAAAAACTGTTTTTT

v_call: TRBV4-1
j_call: TRBJ2-7
d_call: .
cdr3_aa: CASSQALTGYYEQYF
cdr3_nt: TGCGCCAGCAGCCAAGCCTTGACGGGTTACTACGAGCAGTACTTC

v_call: TRBV27
j_call: TRBJ2-7
d_call: .
cdr3_aa: CASSTGLISYEQYF
cdr3_nt: TGTGCCAGCAGTACTGGACTTATCTCCTACGAGCAGTACTTC

v_call: TRBV5-1
j_call: TRBJ1-4
d_call: .
cdr3_aa: CASSLAPGNIATNEKLFF
cdr3_nt: TGCGCCAGCAGCTTGGCTCCCGGTAACATTGCAACTAATGAAAAACTGTTTTTT